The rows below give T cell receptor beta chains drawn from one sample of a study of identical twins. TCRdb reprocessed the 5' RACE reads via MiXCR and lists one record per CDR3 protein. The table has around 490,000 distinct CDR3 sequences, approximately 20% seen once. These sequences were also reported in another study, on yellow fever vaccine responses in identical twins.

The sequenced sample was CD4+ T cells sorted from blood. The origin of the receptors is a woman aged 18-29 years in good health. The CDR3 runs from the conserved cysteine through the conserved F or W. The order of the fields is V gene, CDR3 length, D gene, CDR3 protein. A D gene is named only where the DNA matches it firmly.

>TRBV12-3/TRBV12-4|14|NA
CASSLGGSNQPQHF
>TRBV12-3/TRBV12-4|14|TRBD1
CASSRGQGDTEAFF
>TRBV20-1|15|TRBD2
CSAALAGVLSYEQYF
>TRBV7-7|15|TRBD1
CASSLGQGGTYEQYF
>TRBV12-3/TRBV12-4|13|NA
CASSFWGNQPQHF
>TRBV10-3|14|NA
CAISDRAENQPQHF
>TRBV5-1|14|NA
CASSLWRVGTEAFF
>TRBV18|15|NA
CASSPLTRSNTEAFF
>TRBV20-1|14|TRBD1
CSARTGQTNEKLFF
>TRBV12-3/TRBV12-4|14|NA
CASSLIPGADTQYF
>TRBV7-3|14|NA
CASSLAPTGNEQFF
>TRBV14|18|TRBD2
CASSQDWGLAATRSEQFF
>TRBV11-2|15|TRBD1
CASTHGTGGTGELFF
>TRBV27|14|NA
CASKLSPPYNEQFF
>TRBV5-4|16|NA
CASSPAGRANTGELFF
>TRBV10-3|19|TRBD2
CAISSLGLAGGLGEDEQYF
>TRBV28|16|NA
CASSSRGGVGYNEQFF
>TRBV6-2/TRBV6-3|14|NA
CASSDGALRSPLHF
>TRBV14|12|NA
CASSQAGGEAFF
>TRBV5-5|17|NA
CASSRPAGGRATGELFF
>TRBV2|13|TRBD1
CASRVTGGGGYTF
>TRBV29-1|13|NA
CSVLGPNDYEQYF